This is a list of T cell receptor beta chains from one sample in a study of Ad26.COV2.S vaccination and SARS-CoV-2 variants. TCRdb's table, derived via immunoSEQ multiplex PCR, lists solely in-frame clones and lacks some. The table lists some 480,000 clones, 87% of them singletons, with roughly 13% in the top ten. Sequenced material: peripheral blood, taken in a trial of Ad26.COV2.S vaccine versus placebo. The source is a person aged 18-60 years who received the Ad26.COV2.S COVID-19 vaccine or a placebo. Both conserved end residues are part of each CDR3. Each record gives: D gene, J gene, V gene, CDR3 protein, CDR3 DNA. A D gene is named only where the DNA matches it firmly.

d_gene: TRBD2; j_gene: TRBJ2-3; v_gene: TRBV9; CDR3aa: CASSSPGGRFTDTQYF; CDR3nt: TGTGCCAGCAGCTCCCCGGGAGGGAGGTTTACAGATACGCAGTATTTT
d_gene: .; j_gene: TRBJ2-3; v_gene: TRBV18; CDR3aa: CASSGGRWNTQYF; CDR3nt: TGTGCCAGCTCGGGAGGACGTTGGAATACGCAGTATTTT
d_gene: TRBD2; j_gene: TRBJ2-1; v_gene: TRBV27; CDR3aa: CASSLRLARDNEQFF; CDR3nt: TGTGCCAGCAGTTTGAGACTAGCGAGAGACAATGAGCAGTTCTTC
d_gene: .; j_gene: TRBJ1-4; v_gene: TRBV7-8; CDR3aa: CASSLSREDLFF; CDR3nt: TGTGCCAGCAGCTTAAGTAGGGAGGATCTGTTTTTT
d_gene: .; j_gene: TRBJ1-5; v_gene: TRBV6-2/TRBV6-3; CDR3aa: CASSRYSNQPQHF; CDR3nt: TGTGCCAGCAGTAGATATAGCAATCAGCCCCAGCATTTT
d_gene: .; j_gene: TRBJ1-3; v_gene: TRBV9; CDR3aa: CASSVPGGLAGNTIYF; CDR3nt: TGTGCCAGCAGCGTGCCGGGTGGTTTGGCTGGAAACACCATATATTTT
d_gene: .; j_gene: TRBJ2-1; v_gene: TRBV5-1; CDR3aa: CASSLDPGTMYNEQFF; CDR3nt: TGCGCCAGCAGCTTGGATCCCGGGACAATGTACAATGAGCAGTTCTTC
d_gene: .; j_gene: TRBJ1-1; v_gene: TRBV29-1; CDR3aa: CSAQGRGTEAFF; CDR3nt: TGCAGCGCGCAGGGGCGTGGGACTGAAGCTTTCTTT
d_gene: TRBD1; j_gene: TRBJ1-6; v_gene: TRBV13; CDR3aa: CASSLISGTGVSPLHF; CDR3nt: TGTGCCAGCAGCTTAATATCCGGGACAGGGGTTTCACCCCTCCACTTT
d_gene: .; j_gene: TRBJ1-5; v_gene: TRBV9; CDR3aa: CASSPRGGLGQPQHF; CDR3nt: TGTGCCAGCAGCCCTCGGGGAGGGTTAGGTCAGCCCCAGCATTTT
d_gene: .; j_gene: TRBJ2-7; v_gene: TRBV7-9; CDR3aa: CASSPSTGYEQYF; CDR3nt: TGTGCCAGCAGCCCTAGTACGGGCTACGAGCAGTACTTC
d_gene: .; j_gene: TRBJ2-5; v_gene: TRBV11-2; CDR3aa: CASSLGRVGPGLYQETQYF; CDR3nt: TGTGCCAGCAGCTTAGGTCGGGTAGGGCCTGGATTGTACCAAGAGACCCAGTACTTC
d_gene: TRBD1; j_gene: TRBJ2-1; v_gene: TRBV3-1/TRBV3-2; CDR3aa: CASSPPRGTGWNNEQFF; CDR3nt: TGTGCCAGCAGCCCCCCCCGAGGGACAGGTTGGAACAATGAGCAGTTCTTC
d_gene: .; j_gene: TRBJ2-2; v_gene: TRBV20-1; CDR3aa: CSARGPGELFF; CDR3nt: TGCAGTGCGAGGGGTCCCGGGGAGCTGTTTTTT